This T cell receptor (beta chain) stems from a study of blood T cell repertoires in COVID-19. Study-wide background: Specimens from acute and convalescent COVID-19 originated in the United States, Italy and Spain. Sources were T cells, B-cell-depleted T cells, or PBMCs; the material itself was cDNA or gDNA.

V lost 1 base to trimming and J lost 2 bases; unmatched junction nucleotides: 3. Looked up from germline, CDR1 is PRHDT and CDR2 is FYEKMQ (reference sequence). CDR3 size: 15 residues. Per the study methods: The authors estimated nucleated cell counts from reference gene primer amplification. TCRdb's copy holds only in-frame clones and misses some; the assay was immunoSEQ multiplex PCR. That table gives V, J and clone size, and the DNA gave D and trimming. The sample yields 53,000 or so clones, 86% seen once. The receptor's source is an elderly man with acute or convalescent COVID-19. This sequence joins TRBV13 and TRBJ2-7; 9 bases map to TRBD2. The material sequenced was peripheral blood. In nucleotides, the CDR3 is TGTGCCAGCAGCTTAGCGGGCGGGGGGGCCTACGAGCAGTACTTC. This codes for CASSLAGGGAYEQYF.